The 14 T cell receptor beta chains below all came from one sample that was sequenced in a study of cytomegalovirus exposure and HLA in healthy donors. PCR used 60 Vbeta primers and 13 Jbeta primers. Sequencing was performed with immunoSEQ multiplex PCR; in TCRdb, only in-frame clones are kept and a portion is missing. The data contain approximately 160,000 clones, 65% to 90% of them singletons. The sequenced material came from PBMCs. The receptors were gathered from a human donor in good health.

V usage is TRBV5-6 and J usage is TRBJ2-2; possible D gene TRBD1, 5 bases. This CDR3 has 15 residues. Trimming shortened V by 2 bases and J by 2 bases, and 10 bases separated the two germline ends. Germline V gene data show CDR1 as SGHDT and CDR2 as YYEEEE. The CDR3 region is CASSFRQINTGELFF. The CDR3 DNA is TGTGCCAGCAGCTTTAGACAGATAAACACCGGGGAGCTGTTTTTT.

The CDR3 nucleotides read TGTGCCAGCAGTGAAGCGCTATCCGGAAACACCATATATTTT. It codes for CASSEALSGNTIYF. The chain is built from TRBV2 and TRBJ1-3; D uncertain. The V gene's germline CDR1 is SNHLY and CDR2 FYNNEI. The CDR3 spans 14 residues. The V end was cut by 0 bases, the J end by 4 bases, with 7 bases between. The variable domain in full, with the rest retrieved from reference TRBV2 and TRBJ1-3, is EPEVTQTPSHQVTQMGQEVILRCVPISNHLYFYWYRQILGQKVEFLVSFYNNEISEKSEIFDDQFSVERPDGSNFTLKIRSTKLEDSAMYFCASSEALSGNTIYFGEGSWLTVV.

The gene calls are TRBV7-6 and TRBJ2-4; D may be TRBD2 (6 bases). V dropped 0 bases and J dropped 5 bases, with 14 bases sitting between them. The CDR3 sequence is 16 residues long. The germline V gene encodes CDR1 SGHVS and CDR2 FNYEAQ. The DNA for the CDR3 is TGTGCCAGCAGCTTAGCTAGCGGCGATGTCGAAAACATTCAGTACTTC. Its translation is CASSLASGDVENIQYF.

A note on this clone: The sample holds other DNA sequences that translate to the same CDR3. V usage is TRBV6-5 and J usage is TRBJ1-1, with TRBD1 as a possible D gene (5 bases). V lost 2 bases and J lost 4, with 8 bases in between. This CDR3 is built from 13 residues. Germline V gene lookup returns CDR1 MNHEY and CDR2 SVGAGI. For the CDR3, the DNA is TGTGCCAGCAGTTACGGCGGGGCCACTGAAGCTTTCTTT. It is translated as CASSYGGATEAFF.

This chain connects TRBV25-1 to TRBJ2-3; 8 bases are shared with TRBD2. The CDR3 length is 16 residues. Trimming cost V 1 base and J 7 bases; bases outside gene matches: 10. The germline V gene encodes CDR1 MGHDK and CDR2 SYGVNS. The CDR3 sequence: CASSESRSGGINTQYF. CDR3 sequence (DNA): TGTGCCAGCAGTGAATCGAGGAGCGGGGGAATCAATACGCAGTATTTT. The entire variable domain, with the rest obtained from reference TRBV25-1 and TRBJ2-3, is as follows: EADIYQTPRYLVIGTGKKITLECSQTMGHDKMYWYQQDPGMELHLIHYSYGVNSTEKGDLSSESTVSRIRTEHFPLTLESARPSHTSQYLCASSESRSGGINTQYFGPGTRLTVL.

This clone was recorded only once. V usage is TRBV5-1 and J usage is TRBJ1-2, with 8 bases matching TRBD1. From germline, CDR1 is SGHRS and CDR2 YFSETQ. This CDR3 has 15 amino acids. V lost 1 base and J lost 4; bases outside the gene matches: 6. CDR3: CASSLLRDRSYGYTF. The CDR3, as DNA: TGCGCCAGCAGCTTGCTCCGGGACAGGAGCTATGGCTACACCTTC.

This clone appeared once. DNA for the CDR3: TGTGCCAGCAGTGAAGCAGGGACAGGAATCTATGGCTACACCTTC. It translates to CASSEAGTGIYGYTF. This chain links TRBV6-1 with TRBJ1-2; 8 bases map to TRBD1. CDR3 size: 15 residues. The germline gives CDR1 MNHNS, CDR2 SASEGT. The V segment lost 0 bases and the J segment 4 bases; nucleotides outside the gene matches: 4.

V gene TRBV5-1 combines with J gene TRBJ2-3; D is unresolved. Per the germline V gene, CDR1 is SGHRS and CDR2 is YFSETQ. The CDR3 extends over 14 amino acids. V was pared by 1 base and J by 0 bases, with 6 bases between. As DNA, the CDR3 is TGCGCCAGCAGCTTGCGTACTAGCACAGATACGCAGTATTTT. Translating gives CASSLRTSTDTQYF.

The chain combines TRBV9 with TRBJ2-2, with 7 positions matching TRBD2. Trimming removed 4 bases from V and 3 bases from J; junction bases left unmatched: 9. Looked up from germline, CDR1 is SGDLS and CDR2 is YYNGEE. This CDR3 contains 16 residues. The CDR3 bases are TGTGCCAGCAGCCCGCTAGCGGAATCCCACACCGGGGAGCTGTTTTTT. Amino acid sequence: CASSPLAESHTGELFF.

The chain employs TRBV2 and TRBJ1-6, with 9 positions matching TRBD1. Trimming took 4 bases from V and 9 from J; bases not matched to a gene: 10. Germline V lookup: CDR1 SNHLY, CDR2 FYNNEI. The length of the CDR3 is 16 residues. The CDR3 sequence: CASSGVTGGASSPLHF. In DNA form, the CDR3 reads TGTGCCAGCAGTGGAGTAACAGGGGGCGCCAGTTCACCCCTCCACTTT.

This clone was seen only once. The chain links TRBV6-1 to TRBJ2-7, with 8 bases that match TRBD1. The germline V gene has CDR1 MNHNS and CDR2 SASEGT. This CDR3 has 15 amino acids. The V and J ends lost 4 bases and 5 bases, in that order; junction bases with no gene match: 10. The DNA for the CDR3 is TGTGCCAGCAGTGGGGCGGACAGGGCTTTGAACGAGCAGTACTTC. Protein product: CASSGADRALNEQYF.

V and J are TRBV6-4 and TRBJ2-5, with 7 positions matching TRBD1. Looked up from germline, CDR1 is MRHNA and CDR2 is SNTAGT. This CDR3 is built from 13 residues. V gave up 9 bases and J gave up 4 bases; unmatched junction bases: 8. The CDR3 bases are TGTGCCAGACGACAGGGTGGTTTAGAGACCCAGTACTTC. Its protein product is CARRQGGLETQYF.

This chain links TRBV7-2 with TRBJ1-6, with unresolved D. V lost 6 bases to trimming and J lost 7 bases, with 13 bases between them. Germline V CDR1 and CDR2: SGHTA, FQGNSA. The CDR3 has 14 amino acids. CDR3 nucleotide sequence: TGTGCCAGCAGACTATCCACCCTAAATTCACCCCTCCACTTT. Protein: CASRLSTLNSPLHF.

This chain connects TRBV6-4 to TRBJ2-1, with 8 bases fitting TRBD2. From germline, CDR1 is MRHNA and CDR2 SNTAGT. The CDR3 contains 15 residues. Germline trimming cut 3 bases from V and 8 bases from J; bases unmatched to any gene: 9. In nucleotides, the CDR3 is TGTGCCAGCAGTGAATCAGCGGGGGCTAGGGATGAGCAGTTCTTC. Its translation: CASSESAGARDEQFF.